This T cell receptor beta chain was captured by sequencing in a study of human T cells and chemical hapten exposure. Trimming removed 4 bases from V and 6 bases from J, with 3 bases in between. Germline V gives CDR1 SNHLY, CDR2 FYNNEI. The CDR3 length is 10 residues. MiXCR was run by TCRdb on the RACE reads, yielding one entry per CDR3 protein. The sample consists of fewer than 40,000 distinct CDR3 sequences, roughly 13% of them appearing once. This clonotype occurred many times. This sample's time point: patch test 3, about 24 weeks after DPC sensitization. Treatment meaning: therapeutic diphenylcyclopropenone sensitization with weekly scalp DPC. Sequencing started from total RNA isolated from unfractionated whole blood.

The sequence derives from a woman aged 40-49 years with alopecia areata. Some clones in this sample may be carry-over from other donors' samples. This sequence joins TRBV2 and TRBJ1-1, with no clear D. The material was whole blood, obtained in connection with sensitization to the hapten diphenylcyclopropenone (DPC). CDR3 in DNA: TGTGCCAGCAGTGGGGCTGAAGCTTTCTTT. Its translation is CASSGAEAFF.